A single sample gave rise to the 28 T cell receptor beta chains below, sequenced in a study of blood T cells in healthy people across ages. The authors ran a second PCR of 7 to 11 cycles using a sample-barcoded 5' primer and a J-beta primer mix. TCRdb analysed the 5' RACE reads with MiXCR anew, one entry per CDR3 protein. This sample has about 1.6 million distinct CDR3 sequences, with 34% found just once. Sequenced sample: blood. These receptors were collected from a woman in her 30s in good health.

The V and J genes are TRBV7-6 and TRBJ1-6, with 7 bases identical to TRBD1. This CDR3 is built from 14 residues. Unmatched junction bases numbered 6, after V lost 7 bases and J lost 6 bases. Germline CDR1 is SGHVS and CDR2 is FNYEAQ. The CDR3 loop is CASNPGGLNSPLHF. Here the CDR3 DNA reads TGTGCCAGCAACCCAGGGGGTCTTAATTCACCCCTCCACTTT.

There are a few counts of this clonotype. This chain uses TRBV3-1 with TRBJ1-5; D unresolved. The germline V gene encodes CDR1 LGHDT and CDR2 YNNKEL (reference sequence). The CDR3 has 13 amino acids. V lost 4 bases to trimming and J lost 3 bases, with 7 bases between them. The CDR3 nucleotides are TGTGCCAGCAGCCCCGCGGACAATCAGCCCCAGCATTTT. It translates to CASSPADNQPQHF. Full variable domain (rest looked up from reference TRBV3-1 and TRBJ1-5): DTAVSQTPKYLVTQMGNDKSIKCEQNLGHDTMYWYKQDSKKFLKIMFSYNNKELIINETVPNRFSPKSPDKAHLNLHINSLELGDSAVYFCASSPADNQPQHFGDGTRLSIL.

Note on this clonotype: One end of the junction fails to match germline, which may point to a read error. V gene TRBV7-9 combines with J gene TRBJ2-1, with D possibly matching TRBD2 (7 bases). Germline V gives CDR1 SEHNR, CDR2 FQNEAQ (reference sequence). CDR3 size: 16 residues. The CDR3 is CASSGVYGGPHNGQFF. DNA of the CDR3: TGTGCCAGCAGCGGCGTGTACGGGGGGCCCCACAATGGGCAGTTCTTC.

Note on this clonotype: A read error may account for a junction end that differs from germline. The J gene is TRBJ2-7, the V gene TRBV12-3 or TRBV12-4; a possible D gene is TRBD2 (6 bases). The CDR3 extends over 15 amino acids. The CDR3 nucleotides read TGTGCCGGCAGTCGCGGGGACCGCAGCTCCTACGAGCAGTACTTC. This gives the protein CAGSRGDRSSYEQYF.

The chain has TRBV20-1 and TRBJ2-2, with D possibly matching TRBD2 (6 bases). Germline CDR1 is DFQATT and CDR2 is SNEGSKA (reference sequence). The V gene lost 7 bases and the J gene lost 1 base, with 16 bases spanning the gap. The CDR3 extends over 15 amino acids. CDR3 region: CSVIPAGLNTGELFF. In DNA form, the CDR3 reads TGCAGTGTTATACCGGCGGGATTGAACACCGGGGAGCTGTTTTTT.

This chain's CDR3 is CASQTNSIVNTEAFF. The DNA of the CDR3 is TGTGCCAGCCAAACTAACAGTATTGTGAACACTGAAGCTTTCTTT. The genes are TRBV27 and TRBJ1-1, with D uncertain. Trimming removed 8 bases at V and 0 bases at J, with 16 bases between. The CDR3 covers 15 residues. Germline assignment: CDR1 MNHEY and CDR2 SMNVEV (reference sequence).

The V gene is TRBV20-1, the J gene TRBJ1-5; 9 bases are shared with TRBD1. Germline loops: CDR1 DFQATT, CDR2 SNEGSKA (reference sequence). With 4 bases clipped from V and 6 bases from J, the junction kept 7 bases outside the gene matches. The CDR3 covers 14 residues. The CDR3 spells CSANGQGPSQPQHF. In DNA form, the CDR3 reads TGCAGTGCTAACGGACAGGGGCCGAGTCAGCCCCAGCATTTT.

DNA of the CDR3: TGTGCCAGCAGTGAATATGGCTTAAAAGAGTACGAGCAGTACTTC. As protein: CASSEYGLKEYEQYF. The chain combines TRBV2 with TRBJ2-7; D is undetermined. CDR1 is SNHLY and CDR2 is FYNNEI in the germline V gene. The length of the CDR3 is 15 residues. The germline V and J ends were trimmed by 2 bases and 4 bases, with 15 bases remaining between them.

This clonotype was recorded a few times. This sequence joins TRBV27 and TRBJ2-6, with D possibly TRBD2 on 5 matching bases. The CDR3 is made up of 14 amino acids. CDR1 is MNHEY, CDR2 SMNVEV, per germline (reference sequence). The V end lost 10 bases, the J end lost 1 base, and 11 bases lay between the germline ends. CDR3 in amino acids: CATCRRSGANVLTF. CDR3 nucleotide sequence: TGTGCCACTTGCCGGAGGTCTGGGGCCAACGTCCTGACTTTC.

This clonotype was counted a single time. This chain links TRBV3-1 with TRBJ2-3; TRBD2 agrees at 7 bases. Germline V lookup: CDR1 LGHDT, CDR2 YNNKEL (reference sequence). The CDR3 runs 16 residues. V dropped 1 base and J dropped 4; count of bases not matched to a gene: 8. CDR3 amino acids: CASSQAGRGRADTQYF. CDR3 bases: TGTGCCAGCAGCCAAGCCGGGCGGGGGAGAGCAGATACGCAGTATTTT.

The sample holds a few counts of this clonotype. The CDR3 protein is CAISGAGTIYGYTF. CDR3 coding DNA: TGTGCCATCAGTGGAGCAGGAACTATCTATGGCTACACCTTC. The chain is built from TRBV10-3 and TRBJ1-2; D gene unclear. Trimming removed 4 bases from V and 4 bases from J, with 13 bases in between. Germline V gene lookup returns CDR1 ENHRY and CDR2 SYGVKD. The CDR3 is 14 residues long.

The chain uses TRBV18 and TRBJ2-3; TRBD1 matches 7 bases. The V segment lost 0 bases and the J segment 3 bases; nucleotides outside the gene matches: 6. The germline V gene encodes CDR1 KGHSH and CDR2 LQKENI. This CDR3 region has 16 residues. The chain's CDR3 is CASSPPSQGVTDTQYF. In nucleotides, the CDR3 is TGTGCCAGCTCACCACCGTCCCAGGGGGTTACAGATACGCAGTATTTT.

The chain recombines TRBV2 with TRBJ2-4; tentative D call: TRBD2 (5 bases). The J call may be incorrect, as the DNA end agrees better with TRBJ2-7. Germline-derived CDR1 and CDR2 are SNHLY and FYNNEI. The CDR3 sequence is 15 residues long. In nucleotides, the CDR3 is TGTGCCAGCAGTGAAATAGGAAGGAGGACCTACGAGCAGTACTTC. Translated, it gives CASSEIGRRTYEQYF.

This clonotype was counted between two and nine times. This chain connects TRBV20-1 to TRBJ2-5; D may correspond to TRBD1 or TRBD2 (5 bases each). V lost 6 bases, J lost 2 bases, and 16 bases lay in between. Germline V gene data show CDR1 as DFQATT and CDR2 as SNEGSKA (reference sequence). The CDR3 is 14 residues long. CDR3 DNA sequence: TGCAGTGCCGGGAAAGGGACGGCACAAGAGACCCAGTACTTC. Translating it yields CSAGKGTAQETQYF.

This sequence joins TRBV5-1 and TRBJ2-3; D is unresolved. The CDR3 totals 14 residues. Looked up from germline, CDR1 is SGHRS and CDR2 is YFSETQ. V lost 4 bases, J lost 4 bases, and 13 bases lay in between. Here the CDR3 reads CASSVLRRADTQYF. The CDR3 nucleotides read TGCGCCAGCAGCGTGCTCAGACGCGCAGATACGCAGTATTTT.

This sequence joins TRBV25-1 and TRBJ2-2; no clear D. The CDR3 loop spans 15 amino acids. V was pared by 3 bases and J by 3 bases, with 11 bases between. Germline V gene lookup returns CDR1 MGHDK and CDR2 SYGVNS. CDR3 bases: TGTGCCAGCAGTGATGGCAGGACCCACACCGGGGAGCTGTTTTTT. Amino acid sequence: CASSDGRTHTGELFF.

Only a few counts were recorded for this clonotype. V gene TRBV5-1 combines with J gene TRBJ1-1; 9 positions match TRBD1. The germline V gene encodes CDR1 SGHRS and CDR2 YFSETQ. Trimming removed 4 bases from V and 2 bases from J; junction bases left unmatched: 15. The CDR3 has 18 residues. This CDR3 is CASSGGQGAPLTNTEAFF. The DNA for the CDR3 is TGCGCCAGCAGCGGGGGACAGGGTGCCCCCCTCACAAACACTGAAGCTTTCTTT. The full variable domain, rest sourced from reference TRBV5-1 and TRBJ1-1, is KAGVTQTPRYLIKTRGQQVTLSCSPISGHRSVSWYQQTPGQGLQFLFEYFSETQRNKGNFPGRFSGRQFSNSRSEMNVSTLELGDSALYLCASSGGQGAPLTNTEAFFGQGTRLTVV.

At least ten counts were recorded for this clonotype. V and J are TRBV27 and TRBJ2-3, with 8 bases identical to TRBD2. Germline assignment: CDR1 MNHEY and CDR2 SMNVEV (reference sequence). Germline trimming cut 0 bases from V and 6 bases from J; bases unmatched to any gene: 5. The CDR3 totals 15 residues. CDR3 sequence reads: CASSLSAGGRDTQYF. CDR3 in DNA: TGTGCCAGCAGTTTATCGGCGGGGGGCCGGGATACGCAGTATTTT.

The rearrangement joins TRBV2 to TRBJ1-1; D remains ambiguous. V was trimmed by 2 bases and J by 0 bases, leaving 10 bases between them. CDR1 is SNHLY, CDR2 FYNNEI, per germline. This CDR3 region has 15 residues. In DNA, the CDR3 is TGTGCCAGCAGTGAACGGGCAGGCATGAACACTGAAGCTTTCTTT. Translating it yields CASSERAGMNTEAFF.

The chain employs TRBV7-9 and TRBJ2-3; D possibly corresponds to TRBD1 (6 bases). Germline values: CDR1 SEHNR, CDR2 FQNEAQ (reference sequence). The V and J ends lost 2 bases and 3 bases respectively, with 12 bases between them. The CDR3 covers 15 residues. The CDR3 loop reads CASSLLGTRTDTQYF. DNA for the CDR3: TGTGCCAGCAGCTTACTCGGGACACGAACAGATACGCAGTATTTT. Filled out from reference TRBV7-9 and TRBJ2-3, the complete variable domain reads DTGVSQNPRHKITKRGQNVTFRCDPISEHNRLYWYRQTLGQGPEFLTYFQNEAQLEKSRLLSDRFSAERPKGSFSTLEIQRTEQGDSAMYLCASSLLGTRTDTQYFGPGTRLTVL.

The CDR3 nucleotides are TGTGCCACCGGGACCCTCCCAGAGGACTACGAGCAGTACTTC. This encodes CATGTLPEDYEQYF. V is TRBV15 and J is TRBJ2-7; D is tentatively TRBD1 or TRBD2 (5 bases each). V was shortened by 8 bases and J by 3 bases, with 17 bases between the two germline ends. Germline V CDR1 and CDR2: LNHNV, YYDKDF (reference sequence). CDR3 length: 14 residues.

The chain couples TRBV20-1 to TRBJ1-6; 9 bases fit TRBD1. The ends lost 2 bases at V and 9 bases at J; junction bases unmatched: 5. CDR3 length: 14 residues. Germline V lookup: CDR1 DFQATT, CDR2 SNEGSKA (reference sequence). The CDR3 DNA sequence: TGCAGTGCTAGACCGGGACAGGGTCTTTCACCCCTCCACTTT. As protein: CSARPGQGLSPLHF.

This clonotype was counted only a few times. J is TRBJ1-2 and V is TRBV29-1; D is unclear. Germline CDR1 is SQVTM and CDR2 is ANQGSEA. CDR3 size: 14 residues. Trimming took 7 bases from V and 3 from J, leaving 18 bases between them. The CDR3 coding sequence is TGCAGCGCTTCCCCCCTCCCGGGCGACTATGGCTACACCTTC. Translation gives CSASPLPGDYGYTF.

This clonotype came up a few times. The chain employs TRBV7-2 and TRBJ2-1; no clear D gene. Germline V CDR1 and CDR2: SGHTA, FQGNSA. CDR3 length: 14 residues. V lost 2 bases and J lost 10, with 15 bases in between. The CDR3 nucleotides read TGTGCCAGCAGCTTAAGCCACTTGGATTGGGAGCAGTTCTTC. Translated: CASSLSHLDWEQFF.

The chain combines TRBV4-1 with TRBJ2-5; D is possibly TRBD2 (5 bases). The J call is doubtful: the DNA matches TRBJ2-7 better. CDR3 length: 13 residues. From germline, CDR1 is MGHRA and CDR2 YSYEKL. In DNA form, the CDR3 reads TGCGCCAGCAGCCAAGAGGCTAGCCTCGAGCAGTACTTC. Translated, it gives CASSQEASLEQYF.

The sample holds a few counts of this clonotype. The chain is built from TRBV12-3 or TRBV12-4 and TRBJ1-1; D unclear. CDR3 length equals 14 residues. V was shortened by 6 bases and J by 2 bases, with 13 bases between the two germline ends. In DNA, the CDR3 is TGTGCCAGCAGCCCCTCAGTGAAAAACACTGAAGCTTTCTTT. Its translation: CASSPSVKNTEAFF.

The chain links TRBV7-3 to TRBJ2-7, with TRBD2 matching 8 bases. Germline lookup yields CDR1 SGHTA and CDR2 FQGTGA. This CDR3 spans 16 amino acids. J gave up 4 bases and V 5 bases, and 13 bases lay outside the gene matches. The CDR3 loop is CASSPQGAGDRYEQYF. Here the CDR3 DNA reads TGTGCCAGCAGCCCCCAAGGAGCGGGAGATCGATACGAGCAGTACTTC.

This clonotype was seen a handful of times. In DNA, the CDR3 is TGTGCCACCAGTGACCCCCGAGTGGGGGGTCGGGAGACCCAGTACTTC. Amino acids: CATSDPRVGGRETQYF. J is TRBJ2-5 and V is TRBV24-1, with a possible D match to TRBD2 (6 bases). Germline CDR1 is KGHDR and CDR2 is SFDVKD. This CDR3 comprises 16 residues. V was pared by 4 bases and J by 5 bases, with 19 bases between.